The clone carrying this T cell receptor (beta chain) was seen a handful of times. These data come from a study of blood T cell repertoires in COVID-19. At the level of the study: Sites across the United States, Italy and Spain contributed samples from acute and convalescent COVID-19.

CDR3 length equals 14 residues. Germline CDR1 and CDR2: LGHDT and YNNKEL (reference sequence). J was trimmed by 4 bases and V by 4 bases; bases with no gene match: 3. In the source study's methods: From reference gene primer amplification, estimates of nucleated cell counts were derived. Assay used: immunoSEQ multiplex PCR; TCRdb lists only in-frame clones, some missing. V and J calls and clone size are those listed in that table; D and trimming were worked out from the DNA. The table has about 480,000 clones, 80% to 90% seen once. Enrolled through a virtual design, the participants were between about 18 and 89 years of age and came from about two dozen US areas. Assignments of participants to cohorts depended upon their own reported clinical history.

Specimen: PBMCs or T cells enriched from blood (not recorded which). The clonotype comes from a woman between 55 and 75 years old who had recovered from COVID-19. The chain couples TRBV3-1 (or the pseudogene TRBV3-2) to TRBJ2-3; 9 bases are shared with TRBD2. This chain's CDR3 is CASSPGLAPDTQYF. For the CDR3, the DNA is TGTGCCAGCAGCCCGGGACTAGCTCCAGATACGCAGTATTTT.